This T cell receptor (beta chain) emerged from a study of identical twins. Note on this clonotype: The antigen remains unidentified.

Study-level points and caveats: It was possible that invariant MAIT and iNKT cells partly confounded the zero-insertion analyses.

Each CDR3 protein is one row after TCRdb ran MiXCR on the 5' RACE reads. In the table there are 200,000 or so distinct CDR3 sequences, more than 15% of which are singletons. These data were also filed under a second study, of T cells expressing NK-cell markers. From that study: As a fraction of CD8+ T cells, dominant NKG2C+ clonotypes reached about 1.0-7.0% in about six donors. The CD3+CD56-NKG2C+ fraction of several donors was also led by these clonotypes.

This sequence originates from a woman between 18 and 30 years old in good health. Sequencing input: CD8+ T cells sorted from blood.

The CDR3 is CASSITSGAGNEQFF. The DNA of the CDR3 is TGTGCCAGCAGCATCACTAGCGGAGCGGGGAATGAGCAGTTCTTC. The J gene is TRBJ2-1, the V gene TRBV9; 8 nucleotides match TRBD2. Germline V gives CDR1 SGDLS, CDR2 YYNGEE. J lost 7 bases, V lost 4 bases, and 10 bases had no gene match. The CDR3 is made up of 15 amino acids.